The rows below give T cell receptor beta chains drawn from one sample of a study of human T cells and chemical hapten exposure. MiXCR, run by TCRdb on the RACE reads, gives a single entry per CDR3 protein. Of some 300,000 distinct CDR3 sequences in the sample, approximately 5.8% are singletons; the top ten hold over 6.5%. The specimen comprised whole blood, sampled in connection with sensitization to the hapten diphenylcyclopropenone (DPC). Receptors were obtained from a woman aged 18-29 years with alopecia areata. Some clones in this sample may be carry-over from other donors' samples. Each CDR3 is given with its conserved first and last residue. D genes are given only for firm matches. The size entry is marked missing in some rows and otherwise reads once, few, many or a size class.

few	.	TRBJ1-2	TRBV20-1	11	CSASHNYGYTF	TGCAGTGCTAGTCACAACTATGGCTACACCTTC
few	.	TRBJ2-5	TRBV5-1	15	CASSLQTGFRETQYF	TGCGCCAGCAGCCTCCAAACAGGGTTTCGAGAGACCCAGTACTTC
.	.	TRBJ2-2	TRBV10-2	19	CASSDGQMKSRAAPGELFF	TGCGCCAGCAGTGACGGGCAGATGAAATCCCGGGCGGCACCGGGGGAGCTGTTTTTT
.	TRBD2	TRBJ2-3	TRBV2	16	CASSEASGGWTDTQYF	TGTGCCAGCAGTGAGGCTAGCGGGGGGTGGACAGATACGCAGTATTTT
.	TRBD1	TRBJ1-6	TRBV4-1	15	CASSREGQLNSPLHF	TGCGCCAGCAGCCGGGAGGGACAGCTAAATTCACCCCTCCACTTT
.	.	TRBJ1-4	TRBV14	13	CASSATRLSLLFF	TGTGCCAGCAGCGCAACACGGCTCTCATTGCTGTTTTTT
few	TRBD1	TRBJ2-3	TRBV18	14	CASKQGASTDTQYF	TGTGCCAGCAAACAGGGGGCTAGCACAGATACGCAGTATTTT
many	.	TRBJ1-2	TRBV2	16	CASSELPGQLSHGYTF	TGTGCCAGCAGTGAACTACCCGGACAGTTAAGCCATGGCTACACCTTC
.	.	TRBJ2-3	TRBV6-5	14	CASRSAGGGDTQYF	TGTGCCAGCAGATCGGCCGGGGGAGGAGATACGCAGTATTTT
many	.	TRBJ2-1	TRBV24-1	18	CATSDWGPITSSYNEQFF	TGTGCCACCAGTGATTGGGGCCCGATCACGAGCTCCTACAATGAGCAGTTCTTC
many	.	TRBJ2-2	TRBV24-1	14	CATSETRRGGELFF	TGTGCCACCAGTGAGACTAGACGCGGCGGGGAGCTGTTTTTT
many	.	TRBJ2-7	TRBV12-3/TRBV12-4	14	CASSPDDRTYEQYF	TGTGCCAGCAGTCCGGATGACAGGACCTACGAGCAGTACTTC
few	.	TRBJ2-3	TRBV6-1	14	CASSEGVGTDTQYF	TGTGCCAGCAGTGAAGGTGTGGGGACAGATACGCAGTATTTT
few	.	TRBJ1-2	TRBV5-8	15	CARWGEEGRTYGYTF	TGTGCCAGATGGGGGGAGGAGGGACGTACCTATGGCTACACCTTC
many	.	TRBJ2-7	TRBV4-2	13	CASSQPGEYEQYF	TGTGCCAGCAGCCAACCCGGAGAGTACGAGCAGTACTTC
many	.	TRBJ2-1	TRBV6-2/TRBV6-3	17	CASTLARDTGLYNEQFF	TGTGCCAGCACCTTAGCCCGGGACACCGGCTTATACAATGAGCAGTTCTTC
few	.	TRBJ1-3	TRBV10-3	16	CAISESGGRDLDTIYF	TGTGCCATCAGTGAGTCTGGCGGCAGGGACCTCGACACCATATATTTT
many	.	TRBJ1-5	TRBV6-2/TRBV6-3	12	CASSYTPQPQHF	TGTGCCAGCAGTTATACTCCGCAGCCCCAGCATTTT
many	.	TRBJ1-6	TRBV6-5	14	CASSYERGGSPLHF	TGTGCCAGCAGTTACGAGAGGGGCGGGTCACCCCTCCACTTT
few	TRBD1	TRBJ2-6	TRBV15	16	CATSGNRGAGANVLTF	TGTGCCACCAGCGGCAACAGGGGGGCTGGGGCCAACGTCCTGACTTTC
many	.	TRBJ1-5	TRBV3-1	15	CASSQLYDSNQPQHF	TGTGCCAGCAGCCAACTTTATGATAGCAATCAGCCCCAGCATTTT
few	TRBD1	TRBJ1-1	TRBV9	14	CASSAQTGAGEAFF	TGTGCCAGCAGCGCACAGACAGGGGCGGGTGAAGCTTTCTTT
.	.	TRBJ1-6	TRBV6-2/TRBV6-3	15	CASTDSSSYNSPLHF	TGTGCCAGCACGGACTCCAGCTCCTATAATTCACCCCTCCACTTT
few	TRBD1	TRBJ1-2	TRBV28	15	CASSSSPGQGPGYTF	TGTGCCAGCAGTTCCTCCCCGGGACAGGGGCCTGGCTACACCTTC
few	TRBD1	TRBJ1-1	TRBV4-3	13	CASSQDRGHVDFF	TGCGCCAGCAGCCAAGACAGGGGGCATGTGGATTTCTTT
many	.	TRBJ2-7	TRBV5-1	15	CASSSFQGGPYEQYF	TGCGCCAGCAGCTCTTTCCAGGGGGGACCCTACGAGCAGTACTTC
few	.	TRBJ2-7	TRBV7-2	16	CASSLVTGVSSYEQYF	TGTGCCAGCAGCCTAGTGACCGGGGTAAGCTCCTACGAGCAGTACTTC
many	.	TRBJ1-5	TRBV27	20	CASSPHWSAGETESNQPQHF	TGTGCCAGCAGCCCCCACTGGTCGGCAGGGGAAACGGAAAGCAATCAGCCCCAGCATTTT
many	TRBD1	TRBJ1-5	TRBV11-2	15	CASSTGVGDNQPQHF	TGTGCCAGCAGCACAGGGGTTGGGGACAATCAGCCCCAGCATTTT
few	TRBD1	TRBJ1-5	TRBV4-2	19	CASSQDLGQGVGSNQPQHF	TGTGCCAGCAGCCAAGATCTAGGACAGGGGGTGGGAAGCAATCAGCCCCAGCATTTT
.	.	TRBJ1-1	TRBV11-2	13	CASSPLKGTEAFF	TGTGCCAGCAGCCCACTGAAGGGCACTGAAGCTTTCTTT
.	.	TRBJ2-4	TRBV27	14	CASAPGQAKNIQYF	TGTGCCAGCGCGCCCGGACAGGCCAAAAACATTCAGTACTTC
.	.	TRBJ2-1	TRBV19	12	CASGPWGFEQFF	TGTGCCAGCGGGCCCTGGGGATTTGAGCAGTTCTTC
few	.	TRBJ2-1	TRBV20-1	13	CSACYRDRNEQFF	TGCAGTGCCTGTTACCGGGACCGCAATGAGCAGTTCTTC
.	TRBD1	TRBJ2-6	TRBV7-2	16	CASSLDRGSGANVLTF	TGTGCCAGCAGCTTGGACAGGGGCTCTGGGGCCAACGTCCTGACTTTC
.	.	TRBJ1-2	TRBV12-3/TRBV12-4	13	CASIRGGSYGYTF	TGTGCCAGCATAAGGGGCGGAAGCTATGGCTACACCTTC
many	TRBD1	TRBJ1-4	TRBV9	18	CASSAGDRGLATNEKLFF	TGTGCCAGCAGCGCGGGGGACAGGGGACTTGCAACTAATGAAAAACTGTTTTTT
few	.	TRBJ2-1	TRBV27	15	CASTTWGGAYNEQFF	TGTGCCAGCACCACTTGGGGGGGGGCTTACAATGAGCAGTTCTTC
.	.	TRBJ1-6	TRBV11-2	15	CASSSIQGTGSPLHF	TGTGCCAGCAGCTCCATACAGGGAACGGGATCACCCCTCCACTTT
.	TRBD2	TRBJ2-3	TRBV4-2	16	CASSQKRGGVFDTQYF	TGTGCCAGCAGCCAAAAGCGGGGGGGTGTTTTTGATACGCAGTATTTT
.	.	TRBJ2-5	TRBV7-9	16	CASSLAKKGLQETQYF	TGTGCCAGCAGCTTAGCTAAGAAAGGCCTTCAAGAGACCCAGTACTTC